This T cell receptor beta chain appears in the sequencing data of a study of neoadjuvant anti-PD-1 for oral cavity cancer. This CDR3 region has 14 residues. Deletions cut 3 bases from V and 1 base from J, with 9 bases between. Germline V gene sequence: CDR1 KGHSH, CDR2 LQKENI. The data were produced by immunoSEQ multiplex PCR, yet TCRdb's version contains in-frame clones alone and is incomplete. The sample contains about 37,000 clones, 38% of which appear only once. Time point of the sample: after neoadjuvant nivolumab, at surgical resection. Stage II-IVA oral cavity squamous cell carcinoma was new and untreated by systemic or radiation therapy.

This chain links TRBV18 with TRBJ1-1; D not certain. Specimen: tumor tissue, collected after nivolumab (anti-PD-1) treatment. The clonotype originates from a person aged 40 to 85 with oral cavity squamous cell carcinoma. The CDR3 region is CASSPVTGNTEAFF. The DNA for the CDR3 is TGTGCCAGCTCACCTGTGACGGGGAACACTGAAGCTTTCTTT.